The 19 T cell receptor beta chains below come from one sample, sequenced in a study of vaccination and CD4 T cells after COVID-19 (dated by TCRdb to the early 2020s). Library preparation was by PCR. The sample was run on an Illumina iSeq 100. DNA from cultured CD4+ T cells underwent TCR sequencing with the Oncomine TCR Beta short-read assay at the Johns Hopkins FTIC core. TCRdb reanalyzed the raw reads on its own, using fastp at Q25 for trimming and MiXCR for clone calling, and kept in-frame beta chains. Merged by CDR3 protein, the rows form single entries marked with the most common genes and DNA. Within this sample are about 20,000 distinct CDR3 sequences, with around 45% of them counted one time only. Approximately 15% of the sample goes to the ten largest clones. For these receptors, no antigen is known. The treatment or condition label here, explained by the study, means: 10-day PBMC culture with coronavirus spike peptide pools or control peptides (ViraFEST assay).

The sample consisted of CD4+ T cells from blood, cultured in vitro. Every receptor here comes from a human donor who had recovered from COVID-19.

The chain's CDR3 is CSARDTQRVSYEQYF. CDR3 coding DNA: TGCAGTGCTAGAGATACCCAGCGGGTTTCCTACGAGCAGTACTTC. The chain uses TRBV20-1 and TRBJ2-7; possibly TRBD2 for D (6 bases). CDR3 length equals 15 residues. Germline CDR1 and CDR2: DFQATT and SNEGSKA (reference sequence). Trimming removed 0 bases from V and 1 base from J, with 13 bases in between.

CDR3 sequence: CASSFFQETQYF. Here the CDR3 DNA reads TGTGCCAGCAGTTTCTTCCAAGAGACCCAGTACTTC. V and J are TRBV12-3 or TRBV12-4 and TRBJ2-5, with D unresolved. The CDR3 runs 12 residues. Trimming cost V 3 bases and J 1 base, with 3 bases left between them.

Only a few counts were recorded for this clonotype. The gene calls are TRBV6-1 and TRBJ1-5; perhaps TRBD1 as D (6 bases). Germline CDR1 MNHNS, CDR2 SASEGT. The V end lost 7 bases, the J end lost 7 bases, and 20 bases lay between the germline ends. The CDR3 consists of 15 residues. The CDR3 nucleotides are TGTGCCAGCATACGGCAGCCGGGGGCGTGGCAGCCCCAGCATTTT. Its translation is CASIRQPGAWQPQHF.

The V gene is TRBV7-2, the J gene TRBJ2-2; D unclear. The CDR3 runs 12 residues. Per germline, CDR1 SGHTA and CDR2 FQGNSA. V gave up 6 bases and J gave up 6 bases, with 8 bases separating them. The CDR3 DNA reads as TGTGCCAGCAGAATAGCATCCGGGGAGCTGTTTTTT. Amino acid sequence: CASRIASGELFF.

In this sample, this clonotype turned up a few times. The genes are TRBV7-2 and TRBJ1-5; D might be TRBD1 (5 bases). The ends were cut back, 1 base at V and 4 bases at J, with 11 bases in the middle. The CDR3 extends over 15 amino acids. Per germline, CDR1 SGHTA and CDR2 FQGNSA. The CDR3 nucleotides are TGTGCCAGCAGCTTAGATTCGAACAGGAATCAGCCCCAGCATTTT. Translated, it gives CASSLDSNRNQPQHF.

This clonotype was counted only a few times. V and J are TRBV19 and TRBJ1-6, with unresolved D. Germline V lookup: CDR1 LNHDA, CDR2 SQIVND (reference sequence). The germline V and J ends were trimmed by 4 bases and 1 base, with 11 bases remaining between them. The CDR3 contains 16 residues. The CDR3 DNA is TGTGCCAGTAGTACCATCGTGGGATCCTATAATTCACCCCTCCACTTT. This sequence encodes CASSTIVGSYNSPLHF.

This clonotype has only a few counts. The V and J genes are TRBV15 and TRBJ1-5; D uncertain. The CDR3 spans 13 residues. Germline V lookup: CDR1 LNHNV, CDR2 YYDKDF (reference sequence). The V gene lost 7 bases and the J gene lost 9 bases, with 16 bases spanning the gap. DNA of the CDR3: TGTGCCACCACACACACTTCCGGTGGGCCCCAGCATTTT. Translated, it gives CATTHTSGGPQHF.

The chain links TRBV4-1 to TRBJ1-6, with TRBD1 matching 7 bases. Germline V gene sequence: CDR1 MGHRA, CDR2 YSYEKL. The CDR3 has 16 amino acids. The junction had 8 bases not matched to a gene; V was cut back by 2 bases and J by 7 bases. This CDR3 is CASSQSTGVQNSPLHF. DNA of the CDR3: TGCGCCAGCAGCCAAAGCACAGGGGTACAGAATTCACCCCTCCACTTT.

This clonotype was observed a handful of times. This chain connects TRBV7-9 to TRBJ1-4; D uncertain. Germline CDR1 is SEHNR and CDR2 is FQNEAQ (reference sequence). The CDR3 runs to 15 residues. Trimming took 2 bases from V and 1 from J, leaving 8 bases between them. The CDR3 loop reads CASSLYHGTNEKLFF. In nucleotides, the CDR3 is TGTGCCAGCAGCTTATACCATGGAACTAATGAAAAACTGTTTTTT.

This clonotype was seen only a few times. The V call is TRBV23-1, the J call TRBJ1-4; 11 positions agree with TRBD1. TRBV23-1 is an open reading frame whose function is uncertain. The junction had 5 bases not matched to a gene; V was cut back by 7 bases and J by 7 bases. The CDR3 is 14 residues long. As DNA, the CDR3 is TGCGCCAGCACCGGACAGGGGGCTGGTGAAAAACTGTTTTTT. It translates to CASTGQGAGEKLFF.

The rearrangement links TRBV20-1 to TRBJ1-6; D unclear. Germline values: CDR1 DFQATT, CDR2 SNEGSKA (reference sequence). V was pared by 5 bases and J by 7 bases, with 3 bases between. The CDR3 spans 10 residues. CDR3 bases: TGCAGTGCTCTCAATTCACCCCTCCACTTT. Translating gives CSALNSPLHF.

The V call is TRBV10-3, the J call TRBJ2-5; 11 bases map to TRBD2. CDR3 length: 15 amino acids. Trimming took 0 bases from V and 5 from J; bases not matched to a gene: 2. Germline V gene data show CDR1 as ENHRY and CDR2 as SYGVKD. The CDR3 DNA sequence: TGTGCCATCAGTGAGTCAGCTAGCGGGGGGGAGACCCAGTACTTC. Its protein is CAISESASGGETQYF.

V is TRBV6-8 and J is TRBJ1-2; D gene unclear. Germline CDR1 is MNHGY and CDR2 is SAAAGT. The CDR3 spans 16 residues. Deletions cut 4 bases from V and 4 bases from J, with 19 bases between. The CDR3 coding sequence is TGTGCCAGCAGTTTTTGGGCCAACCCGACACTCTATGGCTACACCTTC. Translated, it gives CASSFWANPTLYGYTF.

The V call is TRBV18, the J call TRBJ2-5, with D perhaps TRBD1 or TRBD2 (5 bases each). The CDR3 runs to 13 residues. V lost 3 bases and J 3 bases, leaving 8 bases between the germline ends. Per germline, CDR1 KGHSH and CDR2 LQKENI. The CDR3 DNA follows: TGTGCCAGCTCACCGGGGGATGAAGAGACCCAGTACTTC. Translating it yields CASSPGDEETQYF.

The rearrangement uses TRBV7-7 and TRBJ2-3; 7 nucleotides line up with TRBD2. Germline-derived CDR1 and CDR2 are SSHAT and FNYEAQ (reference sequence). This CDR3 comprises 15 residues. With 3 bases clipped from V and 1 base from J, the junction kept 4 bases outside the gene matches. The CDR3 region is CASSFRGRRTDTQYF. CDR3 DNA sequence: TGTGCCAGCAGCTTTCGCGGGAGACGCACAGATACGCAGTATTTT.

The chain carries TRBV7-2 and TRBJ1-2; the D is unclear. Trimming stripped 5 bases from V and 4 bases from J, with 11 bases between. The CDR3 totals 13 residues. In germline, CDR1 is SGHTA, CDR2 FQGNSA. This chain's CDR3 is CASSPPTVYGYTF. The CDR3 DNA sequence: TGTGCCAGCAGCCCGCCGACTGTCTATGGCTACACCTTC.

Worth noting for this clonotype: This may come from a read error, since a much larger clone is one base off. The chain links TRBV6-5 to TRBJ2-4; no clear D gene. This CDR3 comprises 14 residues. V lost 2 bases and J lost 0, with 5 bases in between. CDR1 is MNHEY and CDR2 is SVGAGI in the germline V gene. DNA for the CDR3: TGTGCCAGCAGTTACGCGACAGCCAAAAACATTCAGTACTTC. It is translated as CASSYATAKNIQYF.

This chain links TRBV5-1 with TRBJ2-7, with D perhaps given as TRBD1 or TRBD2 (5 bases each). CDR3 length: 15 residues. V was pared by 5 bases and J by 6 bases, with 21 bases between. Germline assignment: CDR1 SGHRS and CDR2 YFSETQ. The CDR3 spells CASSGAAQDFSEQYF. In DNA form, the CDR3 reads TGCGCCAGCAGTGGGGCGGCACAGGACTTCTCCGAGCAGTACTTC.

This chain connects TRBV4-1 to TRBJ1-1; D is undetermined. V was trimmed by 6 bases and J by 2 bases, leaving 16 bases between them. Germline V lookup: CDR1 MGHRA, CDR2 YSYEKL. The CDR3 extends over 15 amino acids. The DNA for the CDR3 is TGCGCCAGCAGTCCTCCTTCGGGCGCCAACACTGAAGCTTTCTTT. This gives the protein CASSPPSGANTEAFF.